The 3 T cell receptor beta chains given below trace back to one sample, sequenced in a study of T cells in Graves' hyperthyroidism and ophthalmopathy. Regions amplified from RNA transcripts were the TCR beta CDR3 regions. Carried out on the TCR CDR3, a first-round RT-PCR used the HTBI primer set. TCRdb independently ran MiXCR on the multiplex PCR reads; one entry per CDR3 protein. The sample holds about 700,000 distinct CDR3 sequences; around 13% are singletons and the top ten take roughly 10%. Sequencing used blood. The receptors here all came from a woman younger than 30 with Graves' hyperthyroidism.

CDR3 protein: CASSELPGMPYEQYF. In DNA, the CDR3 is TGTGCCAGCAGTGAATTGCCAGGGATGCCCTACGAGCAGTACTTC. This chain joins TRBV6-1 and TRBJ2-7; a possible D gene is TRBD1 (5 bases). CDR3 length equals 15 residues. V lost 2 bases, J lost 2 bases, and 13 bases lay in between. Germline V gene sequence: CDR1 MNHNS, CDR2 SASEGT.

The chain combines TRBV7-8 with TRBJ2-7; D gene uncertain. The germline V gene encodes CDR1 SGHVS and CDR2 FQNEAQ. The CDR3 has 14 residues. The V end was cut by 1 base, the J end by 6 bases, with 13 bases between. In DNA form, the CDR3 reads TGTGCCAGCAGCTTAGGGATGGTAATCGGCGAGCAGTACTTC. This gives the protein CASSLGMVIGEQYF. Full variable domain (rest looked up from reference TRBV7-8 and TRBJ2-7): GAGVSQSPRYKVAKRGQDVALRCDPISGHVSLFWYQQALGQGPEFLTYFQNEAQLDKSGLPSDRFFAERPEGSVSTLKIQRTQQEDSAVYLCASSLGMVIGEQYFGPGTRLTVT.

This clonotype was detected many times. V gene TRBV30 combines with J gene TRBJ2-5; weak D call: TRBD1 (5 bases). The V end was cut by 5 bases, the J end by 0 bases, with 10 bases between. CDR3 size: 13 residues. Germline-derived CDR1 and CDR2 are GTSNPN and SVGIG (reference sequence). CDR3 region: CAWFGRDQETQYF. The CDR3 DNA is TGTGCCTGGTTCGGCAGGGACCAAGAGACCCAGTACTTC.